These T cell receptor beta chains were read from a single sample in a study of blood T cell repertoires in COVID-19. Profiled with immunoSEQ multiplex PCR; TCRdb holds only in-frame clones, not every one. The sample includes approximately 670,000 clones, over 80% of them seen just once. The sequenced material came from peripheral blood. The receptors here all came from a woman under 30 with acute or convalescent COVID-19. The CDR3 runs from the conserved cysteine through the conserved F or W. D genes are given only for firm matches. The listing skips clone size in some rows; elsewhere it reads once, few, many or a size class.

TRBJ1-1 once TRBV19 . TGTGCCAGTAGTCCGGACAGCATCAACACTGAAGCTTTCTTT CASSPDSINTEAFF
TRBJ2-1 . TRBV4-2 TRBD2 TGTGCCAGCAGCCAAGTTCACAGCGGGGGGGCGTCTGAGCAGTTCTTC CASSQVHSGGASEQFF
TRBJ2-2 few TRBV6-2/TRBV6-3 . TGTGCCAGCAGTTACTCGCTAGGGGACACCGGGGAGCTGTTTTTT CASSYSLGDTGELFF
TRBJ1-2 . TRBV24-1 . TGTGCCACCAAAAACAGGGAACCGGGAGGCTACACCTTC CATKNREPGGYTF
TRBJ1-6 . TRBV7-2 . TGTGCCAGCAGCTTAGCGATTGGTGGCCTGGCACCCCTCCACTTT CASSLAIGGLAPLHF
TRBJ1-6 few TRBV19 . TGTGCCAGTAGTATGGCAGGGGCCTATAATTCACCCCTCCACTTT CASSMAGAYNSPLHF
TRBJ1-1 few TRBV2 TRBD1 TGTGCCAGCAGTAGGGGAGACAGGGTCGTGAACACTGAAGCTTTCTTT CASSRGDRVVNTEAFF
TRBJ1-4 . TRBV28 TRBD1 TGTGCCAGCAGTTTATGGGGACAGGGGATTAATGAAAAACTGTTTTTT CASSLWGQGINEKLFF
TRBJ1-2 once TRBV24-1 TRBD1 TGTGCCACCAGTGGGCAGGGGGCAGGAGGCTACACCTTC CATSGQGAGGYTF
TRBJ2-3 . TRBV6-5 TRBD2 TGTGCCAGCGTGATAGCGGGGAGCACAGATACGCAGTATTTT CASVIAGSTDTQYF
TRBJ2-2 . TRBV7-9 . TGTGCCAGCACCCTGCTTTGGGGGCCGAACACCGGGGAGCTGTTTTTT CASTLLWGPNTGELFF
TRBJ1-2 . TRBV24-1 . TGTGCCACCAGTGCCTCGGGGCCCGACAGGTTGGGCTACACCTTC CATSASGPDRLGYTF
TRBJ1-5 . TRBV2 . TGTGCCAGCAGTGAAGCGTCTTTGCCCCAGCATTTT CASSEASLPQHF
TRBJ1-5 few TRBV6-4 TRBD1 TGTGCCAGCAGCCTGCAGGGGGGAAGCAATCAGCCCCAGCATTTT CASSLQGGSNQPQHF
TRBJ2-4 . TRBV5-1 . TGCGCCAGCAGCTTTGGCGGAGTTCAGTACTTC CASSFGGVQYF
TRBJ1-1 . TRBV18 TRBD1 TGTGCCAGCTCACAGGGACAGGGGAACACTGAAGCTTTCTTT CASSQGQGNTEAFF
TRBJ1-2 . TRBV27 . TGTGCCAGCACTAGTTATCCGCTGGGGGCGATAAACTATGGCTACACCTTC CASTSYPLGAINYGYTF
TRBJ1-1 . TRBV4-1 . TGCGCCAGCAGCCAAGAAGCTATGAACACTGAAGCTTTCTTT CASSQEAMNTEAFF
TRBJ1-1 few TRBV18 . TGTGCCAGCTCACCACGGGAGACTGAAGCTTTCTTT CASSPRETEAFF
TRBJ2-5 . TRBV9 . TGTGCCAGCAGCGATGGGACTAGTGTTCAGGGGGCCCAGTACTTC CASSDGTSVQGAQYF
TRBJ2-1 . TRBV19 TRBD2 TGTGCCAGTAGTTTTAGCGGGGGAGGGAATGAGCAGTTCTTC CASSFSGGGNEQFF
TRBJ1-5 . TRBV5-1 TRBD1 TGCGCCAGCAGCTTGACAGGGGGCACAAATCAGCCCCAGCATTTT CASSLTGGTNQPQHF
TRBJ1-3 many TRBV3-1/TRBV3-2 . TGTGCCAGCAGCCAAGTGGGGGGGCACGGAAACACCATATATTTT CASSQVGGHGNTIYF
TRBJ1-1 . TRBV12-3/TRBV12-4 . TGTGCCAGCAGACCCGACAGATACACTGAAGCTTTCTTT CASRPDRYTEAFF
TRBJ2-3 . TRBV10-3 . TGTGCCATCAGTGATAGAACAGGGTGGTCAGATACGCAGTATTTT CAISDRTGWSDTQYF
TRBJ1-1 . TRBV15 . TGTGCCACCAGCAGAGATCTCGTCAGGAACACTGAAGCTTTCTTT CATSRDLVRNTEAFF
TRBJ2-5 . TRBV4-3 TRBD2 TGCGCCAGCAGCCAAGAGGGAATGACTCGGGGGGGCCAGTACTTC CASSQEGMTRGGQYF